This T cell receptor (beta chain) was captured in a study of long-term antiretroviral therapy in people with HIV. The germline V gene encodes CDR1 SNHLY and CDR2 FYNNEI. The CDR3 runs to 11 residues. V was pared by 11 bases and J by 6 bases, with 11 bases between. Amounts of 1-10 million cryopreserved PBMC were held in the samples before DNA extraction. The assay used was immunoSEQ (version v3.0), run at survey level. Clones were sequenced by immunoSEQ multiplex PCR, and TCRdb holds only the in-frame ones, with some missing. This table has about 28,000 clones, about 88% appearing once. The J gene is TRBJ2-1, the V gene TRBV2; TRBD2 is a possible D gene (6 bases). Source: unsorted PBMCs, taken 2 years after starting antiretroviral therapy. This TCR came from a man in his fifties or sixties with HIV. The CDR3 spells CAGGLLNEQFF. The CDR3 nucleotides read TGTGCCGGGGGACTCCTCAATGAGCAGTTCTTC. The whole variable domain, remainder taken from reference TRBV2 and TRBJ2-1, is EPEVTQTPSHQVTQMGQEVILRCVPISNHLYFYWYRQILGQKVEFLVSFYNNEISEKSEIFDDQFSVERPDGSNFTLKIRSTKLEDSAMYFCAGGLLNEQFFGPGTRLTVL.